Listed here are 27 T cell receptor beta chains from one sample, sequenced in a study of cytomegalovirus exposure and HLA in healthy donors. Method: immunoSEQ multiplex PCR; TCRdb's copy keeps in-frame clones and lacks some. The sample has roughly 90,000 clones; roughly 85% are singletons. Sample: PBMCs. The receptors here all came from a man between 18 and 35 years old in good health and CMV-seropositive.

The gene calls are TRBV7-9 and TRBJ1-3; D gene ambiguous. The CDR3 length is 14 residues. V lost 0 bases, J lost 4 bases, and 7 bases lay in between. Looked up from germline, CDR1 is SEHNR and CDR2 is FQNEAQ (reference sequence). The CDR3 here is CASSLAALGNTIYF. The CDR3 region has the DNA TGTGCCAGCAGCTTAGCGGCACTAGGAAACACCATATATTTT.

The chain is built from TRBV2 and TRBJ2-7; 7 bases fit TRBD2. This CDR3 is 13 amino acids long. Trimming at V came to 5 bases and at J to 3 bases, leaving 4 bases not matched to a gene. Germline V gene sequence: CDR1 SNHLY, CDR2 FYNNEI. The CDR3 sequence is CASSYGGGYEQYV. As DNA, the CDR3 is TGTGCCAGCAGTTATGGCGGGGGCTACGAGCAGTACGTC.

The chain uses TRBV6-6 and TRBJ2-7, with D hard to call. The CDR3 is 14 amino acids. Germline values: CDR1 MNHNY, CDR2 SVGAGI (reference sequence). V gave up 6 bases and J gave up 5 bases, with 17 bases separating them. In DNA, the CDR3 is TGTGCCAGCAGGACAAAAGGTGGTGGTAACGAGCAGTACTTC. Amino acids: CASRTKGGGNEQYF.

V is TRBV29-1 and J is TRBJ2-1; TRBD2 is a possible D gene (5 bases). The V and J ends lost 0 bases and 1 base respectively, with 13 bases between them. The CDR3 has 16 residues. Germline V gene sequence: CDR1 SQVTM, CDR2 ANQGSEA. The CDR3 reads CSVEDQRERSYNEQFF. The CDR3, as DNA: TGCAGCGTTGAAGATCAGAGGGAGCGATCCTACAATGAGCAGTTCTTC.

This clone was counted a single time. CDR3 DNA sequence: TGTGCCAGCAGTGAAGCGGGGGGGGCCCAGCCCCAGCATTTT. The encoded protein is CASSEAGGAQPQHF. This chain uses TRBV6-1 with TRBJ1-5; maybe TRBD1 (6 bases). Germline V gene lookup returns CDR1 MNHNS and CDR2 SASEGT. Trimming pared 0 bases from V and 7 bases from J, leaving 10 bases between. This CDR3 is 14 amino acids long.

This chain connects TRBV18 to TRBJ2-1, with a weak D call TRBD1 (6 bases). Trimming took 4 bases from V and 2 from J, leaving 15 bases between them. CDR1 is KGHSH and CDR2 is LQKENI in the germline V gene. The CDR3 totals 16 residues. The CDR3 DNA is TGTGCCAGCTCACTAGCGACAGGACCCGCCTACAATGAGCAGTTCTTC. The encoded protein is CASSLATGPAYNEQFF.

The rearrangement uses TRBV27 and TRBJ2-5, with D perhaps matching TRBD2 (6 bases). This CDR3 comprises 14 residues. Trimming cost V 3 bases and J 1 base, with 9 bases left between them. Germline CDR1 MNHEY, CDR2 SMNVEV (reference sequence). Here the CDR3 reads CASSLSGVQETQYF. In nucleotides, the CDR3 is TGTGCCAGCAGTTTGTCGGGGGTCCAAGAGACCCAGTACTTC.

CDR3 sequence (DNA): TGTGCCAGCATCGGGTCCCAGGGAAACACTGAAGCTTTCTTT. This sequence encodes CASIGSQGNTEAFF. This chain joins TRBV2 and TRBJ1-1, with D tentatively TRBD1 (5 bases). V lost 7 bases to trimming and J lost 2 bases, with 14 bases between them. Germline values: CDR1 SNHLY, CDR2 FYNNEI. The CDR3 runs 14 residues.

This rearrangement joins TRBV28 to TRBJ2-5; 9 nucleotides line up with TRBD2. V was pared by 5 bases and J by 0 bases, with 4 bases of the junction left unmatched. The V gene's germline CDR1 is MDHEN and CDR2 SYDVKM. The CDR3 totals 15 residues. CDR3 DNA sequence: TGTGCCAGCAGTCCGTTAGCGGGAGACCAAGAGACCCAGTACTTC. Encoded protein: CASSPLAGDQETQYF.

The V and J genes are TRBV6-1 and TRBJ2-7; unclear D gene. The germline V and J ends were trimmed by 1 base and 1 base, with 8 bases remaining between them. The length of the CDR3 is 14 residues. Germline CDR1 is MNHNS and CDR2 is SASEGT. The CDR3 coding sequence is TGTGCCAGCAGTGAAGGAGGTGTATCCTACGAGCAGTACGTC. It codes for CASSEGGVSYEQYV.

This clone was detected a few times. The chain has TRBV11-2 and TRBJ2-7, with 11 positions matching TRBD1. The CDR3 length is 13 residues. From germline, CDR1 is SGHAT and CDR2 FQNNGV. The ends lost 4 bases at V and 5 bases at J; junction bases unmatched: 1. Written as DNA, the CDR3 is TGTGCCAGCAGCTCGGGACAGGGGGACGAGCAGTACTTC. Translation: CASSSGQGDEQYF.

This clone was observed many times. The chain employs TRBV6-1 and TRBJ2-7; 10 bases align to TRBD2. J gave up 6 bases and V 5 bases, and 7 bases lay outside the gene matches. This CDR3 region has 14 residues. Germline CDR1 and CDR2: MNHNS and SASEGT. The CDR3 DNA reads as TGTGCCAGCAGTCAGGGAGCGGGAGGGATCGAGCAGTACTTC. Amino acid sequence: CASSQGAGGIEQYF.

The CDR3 spells CASSVQFQETQYF. DNA for the CDR3: TGTGCCAGCAGTGTACAGTTCCAAGAGACCCAGTACTTC. The rearrangement joins TRBV6-1 to TRBJ2-5; the D is unclear. The germline V gene encodes CDR1 MNHNS and CDR2 SASEGT. The CDR3 has 13 amino acids. V was clipped by 4 bases and J by 1 base, with 7 bases between them.

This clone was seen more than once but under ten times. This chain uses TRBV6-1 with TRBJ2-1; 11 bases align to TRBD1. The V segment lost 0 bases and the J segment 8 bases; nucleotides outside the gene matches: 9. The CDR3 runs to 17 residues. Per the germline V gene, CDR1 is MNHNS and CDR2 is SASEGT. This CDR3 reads CASSEAGGTGGGDEQFF. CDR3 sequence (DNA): TGTGCCAGCAGTGAAGCTGGAGGGACAGGGGGTGGGGATGAGCAGTTCTTC.

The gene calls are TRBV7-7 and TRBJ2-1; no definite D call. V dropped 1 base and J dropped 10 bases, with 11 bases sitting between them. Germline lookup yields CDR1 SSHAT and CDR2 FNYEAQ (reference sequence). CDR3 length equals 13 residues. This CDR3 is CASSLEESYEQFF. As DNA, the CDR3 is TGTGCCAGCAGCTTAGAGGAGTCCTACGAGCAGTTCTTC. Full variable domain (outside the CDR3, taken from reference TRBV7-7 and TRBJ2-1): GAGVSQSPRYKVTKRGQDVTLRCDPISSHATLYWYQQALGQGPEFLTYFNYEAQPDKSGLPSDRFSAERPEGSISTLTIQRTEQRDSAMYRCASSLEESYEQFFGPGTRLTVL.

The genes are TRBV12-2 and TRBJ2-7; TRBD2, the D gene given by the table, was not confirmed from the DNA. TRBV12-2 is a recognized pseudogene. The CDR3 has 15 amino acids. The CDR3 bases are TGTGCAAGTCGCCCTGGGACTAGCGGGGCCTACGAGCAGTACGTC. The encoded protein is CASRPGTSGAYEQYV.

CDR3 DNA: TGTGCCAGCAGCTCTCCGGGACTAGCGGGAGGGATAGAAACCGGGGAGCTGTTTTTT. Protein product: CASSSPGLAGGIETGELFF. The chain links TRBV7-3 to TRBJ2-2; TRBD2 matches at 16 bases. With 4 bases clipped from V and 5 bases from J, the junction kept 10 bases outside the gene matches. The CDR3 loop spans 19 amino acids. Germline CDR1 and CDR2: SGHTA and FQGTGA.

The CDR3 DNA is TGTGCCAGCAGAAAGGGACAACTCACCGGGGAGCTGTTTTTT. Encoded protein: CASRKGQLTGELFF. V is TRBV7-6 and J is TRBJ2-2, with a tentative D call TRBD1 (6 bases). Germline V lookup: CDR1 SGHVS, CDR2 FNYEAQ. V lost 6 bases and J 4 bases, leaving 12 bases between the germline ends. This CDR3 region has 14 residues.

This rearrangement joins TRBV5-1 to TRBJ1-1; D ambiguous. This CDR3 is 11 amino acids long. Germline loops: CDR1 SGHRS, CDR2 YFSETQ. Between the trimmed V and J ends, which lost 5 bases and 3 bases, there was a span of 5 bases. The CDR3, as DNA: TGCGCCAGCAGGGCGGACACTGAAGCTTTCTTT. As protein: CASRADTEAFF. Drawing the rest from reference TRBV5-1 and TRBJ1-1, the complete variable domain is KAGVTQTPRYLIKTRGQQVTLSCSPISGHRSVSWYQQTPGQGLQFLFEYFSETQRNKGNFPGRFSGRQFSNSRSEMNVSTLELGDSALYLCASRADTEAFFGQGTRLTVV.

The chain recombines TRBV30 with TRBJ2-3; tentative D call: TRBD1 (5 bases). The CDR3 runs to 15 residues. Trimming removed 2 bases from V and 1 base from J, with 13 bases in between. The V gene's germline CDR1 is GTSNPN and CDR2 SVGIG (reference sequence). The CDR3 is CAWSLDSKRTDTQYF. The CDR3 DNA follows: TGTGCCTGGAGTCTAGACAGTAAGCGCACAGATACGCAGTATTTT. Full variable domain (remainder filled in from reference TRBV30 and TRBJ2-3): SQTIHQWPATLVQPVGSPLSLECTVEGTSNPNLYWYRQAAGRGLQLLFYSVGIGQISSEVPQNLSASRPQDRQFILSSKKLLLSDSGFYLCAWSLDSKRTDTQYFGPGTRLTVL.

The CDR3 loop is CASSLGRNQPQHF. DNA for the CDR3: TGTGCCAGCAGCCTTGGGCGCAATCAGCCCCAGCATTTT. This chain connects TRBV6-1 to TRBJ1-5; the D is unclear. V lost 6 bases, J lost 2 bases, and 8 bases lay in between. Per the germline V gene, CDR1 is MNHNS and CDR2 is SASEGT. The CDR3 is made up of 13 amino acids.

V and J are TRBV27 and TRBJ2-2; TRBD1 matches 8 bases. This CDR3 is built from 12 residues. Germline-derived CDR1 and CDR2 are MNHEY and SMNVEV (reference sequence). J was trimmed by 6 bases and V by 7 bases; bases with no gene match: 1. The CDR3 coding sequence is TGTGCCAGCACGACAGGGGCCGGGGAGCTGTTTTTT. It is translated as CASTTGAGELFF.

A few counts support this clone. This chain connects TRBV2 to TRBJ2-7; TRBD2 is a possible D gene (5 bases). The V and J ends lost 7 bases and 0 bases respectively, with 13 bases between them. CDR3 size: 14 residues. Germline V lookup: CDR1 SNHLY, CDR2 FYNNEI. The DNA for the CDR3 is TGTGCCAGCACCACGGGGTCCAGCTCCTACGAGCAGTACGTC. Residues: CASTTGSSSYEQYV.

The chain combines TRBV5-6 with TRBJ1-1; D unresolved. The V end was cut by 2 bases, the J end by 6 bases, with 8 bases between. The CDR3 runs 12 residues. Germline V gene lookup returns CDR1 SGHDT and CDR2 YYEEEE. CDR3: CASSLFHSEAFF. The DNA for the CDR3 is TGTGCCAGCAGCTTATTTCATTCTGAAGCTTTCTTT.

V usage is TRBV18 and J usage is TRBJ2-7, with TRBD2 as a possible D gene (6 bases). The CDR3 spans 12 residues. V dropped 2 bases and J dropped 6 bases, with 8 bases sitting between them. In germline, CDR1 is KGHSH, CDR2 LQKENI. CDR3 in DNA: TGTGCCAGCTCACCAAGGGGAGGCGAGCAGTACTTC. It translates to CASSPRGGEQYF.

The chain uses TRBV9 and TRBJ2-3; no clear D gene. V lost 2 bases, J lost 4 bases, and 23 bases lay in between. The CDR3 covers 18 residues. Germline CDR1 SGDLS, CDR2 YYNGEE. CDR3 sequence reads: CASSVFGTSSSVADTQYF. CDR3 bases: TGTGCCAGCAGCGTTTTCGGTACTTCCTCGTCGGTTGCAGATACGCAGTATTTT.

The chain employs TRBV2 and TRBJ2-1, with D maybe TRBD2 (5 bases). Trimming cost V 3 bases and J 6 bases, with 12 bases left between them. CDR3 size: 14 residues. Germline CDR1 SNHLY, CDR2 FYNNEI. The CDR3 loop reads CASSELYRGNEQFF. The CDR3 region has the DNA TGTGCCAGCAGTGAGCTCTATCGGGGCAATGAGCAGTTCTTC.